The T cell receptor beta chain under discussion was sequenced for a study of beta chain features in type 1 diabetes (dated by TCRdb to the late 2010s). Regarding the research as a whole: Mean age, gender distribution, total cell number and subset yield were not different between patients and healthy donors. Across all samples, around 99 million sorted cells were examined, and cell number per subset correlated strongly with RNA yield. In the study, recently diagnosed type 1 diabetes patients and matched healthy donors were compared on the TCRB repertoires of their sorted circulating CD4+ T cell subsets. Regulatory and stem cell-like memory subsets were isolated from only 8 patients and about eight healthy donors, whereas naive and central memory subsets came from all 28 donors. The study at large found these results: At VDJ recombination sites, type 1 diabetes patients had fewer insertions and more deleted nucleotides, which implies abnormalities in thymic rearrangement. Type 1 diabetes patients showed a moderate but significant shortening of TCRB CDR3 length in all four CD4+ subsets. The naive, central memory and regulatory TCRB repertoires appeared to resemble one another more closely among patients than among healthy donors. Shorter templates might be favored by PCR, yet because patient and control samples were amplified and corrected together, any such skew would affect both groups equally. Because small numbers of individuals were included in the HLA sub-analyses, any influence of HLA type on TCRB rearrangement was left unresolved. Sequencing cDNA rather than genomic DNA could over-represent highly expressing activated cells, although activation and CD3 levels did not differ between groups.

This clone was observed a handful of times. Its binding antigen is unknown. No quality values exist for individual bases; no much larger clone is one base distant. The entire isolated RNA was reverse transcribed using the High Capacity cDNA Reverse Transcription Kit, and thus expressed TCRB transcripts were sequenced. Deep immunoSEQ sequencing was applied to naive, central memory and regulatory T cell samples, giving an average of roughly 3.5 million total reads per sample. Sorted cells were lysed in RLT buffer and RNA was extracted with DNase-treated RNeasy Micro or Mini kits, depending on cell number. To prevent cross-contamination, each cell subset was processed individually, whereas patient and healthy donor samples were processed jointly. The immunoSEQ multiplex PCR was used to amplify TCRB sequences from cDNA, yielding 87-bp fragments that span the CDR3 region. Sequencing of the amplicons was done on the Illumina HiSeq platform. The study's own analysis went as follows. PCR bias was corrected computationally using synthetic template baselines, and reads within Hamming distance 2 were collapsed, with unmergeable singletons discarded. Reads were aligned to IMGT to assign V, D and J genes, CDR3 length, and insertions or deletions at six rearrangement sites. Clonotype counts were normalized to sorted cell number within each subset before computing true diversity and Gini coefficients with the tcR R package. The overlap coefficient, calculated on TCRB nucleotide sequences, was used to measure repertoire sharing. Out-of-frame TCRB sequences from naive cells were analyzed to stand in for the pre-selection repertoire. TCRdb re-hosts the immuneACCESS table, in-frame sequences only. Its copies lack some clones; in the studies checked, an unresolved V gene accounts for under half of them, and the cause for the rest is not known. From that table come the V and J calls and clone size; the DNA was used to work out D and trimming. This sample lists 430,000 or so clones; around 10% were detected once. The ten largest make up approximately 0.05% of the sample.

Each donor gave one peripheral blood draw, approximately 0.11 L on average, collected into heparinised tubes. A BD FACSAria II and a panel including CD45RO, CCR7, CD25, CD127, CD95 and CD27 were used to sort naive, central memory, regulatory and stem cell-like memory CD4+ T cells. All sorted populations exceeded 98% purity. PBMCs were separated immediately by Lymphoprep density gradient centrifugation and were stained directly, without being cultured. So that batch effects would be minimized, each experiment stained and sorted samples in pairs, pairing one healthy donor with one patient. The TCR was taken from a woman under 30 in good health. Specimen: naive CD4+ T cells from blood. Per the publication, the cell subset or site label means: true naive CD4+ T cells.

The DNA sequence is as follows: TGTGCCAGCAAACGAGGACAGGACAATGAGCAGTTCTTC. Its protein reads: CASKRGQDNEQFF. The chain is made from TRBV7-2 and TRBJ2-1; TRBD1 matches 7 bases in the middle. In the germline V gene, CDR1 corresponds to SGHTA and CDR2 to FQGNSA. The CDR3, from cysteine to phenylalanine, totals 13 residues. The DNA shown is the 39-base CDR3, in frame from base 1. Trimming accounts for 7 bases at V and 5 bases at J, while the number of junction bases matched to no gene is 5.